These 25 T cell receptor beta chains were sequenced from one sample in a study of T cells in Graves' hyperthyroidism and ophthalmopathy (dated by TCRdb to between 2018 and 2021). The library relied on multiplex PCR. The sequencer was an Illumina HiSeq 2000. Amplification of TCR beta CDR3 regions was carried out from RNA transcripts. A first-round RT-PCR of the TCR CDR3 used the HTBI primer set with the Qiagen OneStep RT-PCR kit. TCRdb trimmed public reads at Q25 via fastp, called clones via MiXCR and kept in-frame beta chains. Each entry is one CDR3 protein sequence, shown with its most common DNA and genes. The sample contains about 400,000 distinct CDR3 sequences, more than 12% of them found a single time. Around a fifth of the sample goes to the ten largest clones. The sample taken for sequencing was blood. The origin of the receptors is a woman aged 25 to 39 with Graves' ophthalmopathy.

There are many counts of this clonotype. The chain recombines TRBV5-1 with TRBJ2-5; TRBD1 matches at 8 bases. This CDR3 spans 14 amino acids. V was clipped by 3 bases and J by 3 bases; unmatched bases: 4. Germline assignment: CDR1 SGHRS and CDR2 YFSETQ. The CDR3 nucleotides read TGCGCCAGCAGCTATACAGGGGGTGAAGAGACCCAGTACTTC. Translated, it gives CASSYTGGEETQYF.

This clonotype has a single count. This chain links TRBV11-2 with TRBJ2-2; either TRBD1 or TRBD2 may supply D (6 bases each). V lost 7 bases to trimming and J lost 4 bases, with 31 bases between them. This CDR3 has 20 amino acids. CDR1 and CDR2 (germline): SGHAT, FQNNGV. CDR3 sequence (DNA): TGTGCCAGCATCCCTCTTGCCACGCTGATTGGGGGGCCCGGCACCGGGGAGCTGTTTTTT. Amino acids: CASIPLATLIGGPGTGELFF.

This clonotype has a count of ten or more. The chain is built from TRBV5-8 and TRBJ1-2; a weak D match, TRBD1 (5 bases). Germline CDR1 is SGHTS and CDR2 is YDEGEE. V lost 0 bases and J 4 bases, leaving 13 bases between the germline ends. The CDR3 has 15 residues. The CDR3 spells CASSLAGSGGYGYTF. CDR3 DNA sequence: TGTGCCAGCAGCTTGGCCGGCAGTGGGGGCTATGGCTACACCTTC.

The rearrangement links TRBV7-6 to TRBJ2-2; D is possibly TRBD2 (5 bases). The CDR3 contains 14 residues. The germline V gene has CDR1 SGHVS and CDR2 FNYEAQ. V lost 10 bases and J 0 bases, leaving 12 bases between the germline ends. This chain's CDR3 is CATIGIANTGELFF. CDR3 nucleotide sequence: TGTGCCACCATCGGGATTGCGAACACCGGGGAGCTGTTTTTT.

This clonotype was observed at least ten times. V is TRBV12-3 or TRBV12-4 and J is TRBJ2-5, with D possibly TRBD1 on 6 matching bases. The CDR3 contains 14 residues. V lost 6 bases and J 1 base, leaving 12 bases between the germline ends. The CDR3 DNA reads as TGTGCCAGCAGGCCTGGACAGATCCAAGAGACCCAGTACTTC. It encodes CASRPGQIQETQYF.

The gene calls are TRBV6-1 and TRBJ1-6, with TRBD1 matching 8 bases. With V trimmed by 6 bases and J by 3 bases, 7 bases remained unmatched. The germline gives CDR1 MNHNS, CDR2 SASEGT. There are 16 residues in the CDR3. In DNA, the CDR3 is TGTGCCAGCAGGATTTCCGGGACAGGCTATAATTCACCCCTCCACTTT. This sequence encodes CASRISGTGYNSPLHF.

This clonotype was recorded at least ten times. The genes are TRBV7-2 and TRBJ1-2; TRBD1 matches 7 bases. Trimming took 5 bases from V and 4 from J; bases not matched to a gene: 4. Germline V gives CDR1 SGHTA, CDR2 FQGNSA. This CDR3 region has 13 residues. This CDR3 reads CASSVDRAYGYTF. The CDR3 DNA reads TGTGCCAGCAGCGTCGACAGGGCCTATGGCTACACCTTC.

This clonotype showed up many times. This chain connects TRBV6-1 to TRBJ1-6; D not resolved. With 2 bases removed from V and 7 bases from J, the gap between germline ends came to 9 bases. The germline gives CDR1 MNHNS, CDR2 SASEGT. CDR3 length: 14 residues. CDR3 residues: CASSELGSNSPLHF. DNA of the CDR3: TGTGCCAGCAGTGAACTTGGGTCCAATTCACCCCTCCACTTT.

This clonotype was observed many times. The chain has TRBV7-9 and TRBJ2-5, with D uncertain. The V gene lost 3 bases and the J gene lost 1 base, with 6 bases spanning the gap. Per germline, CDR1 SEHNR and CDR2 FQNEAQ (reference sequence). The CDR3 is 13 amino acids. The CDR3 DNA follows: TGTGCCAGCAGCTTCCACGTCCAAGAGACCCAGTACTTC. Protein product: CASSFHVQETQYF.

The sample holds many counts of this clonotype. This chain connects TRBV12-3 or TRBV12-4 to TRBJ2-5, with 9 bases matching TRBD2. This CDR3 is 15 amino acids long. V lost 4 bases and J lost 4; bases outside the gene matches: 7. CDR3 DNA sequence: TGTGCCAGCAGTTCGCGCGGGGGGGCTGGAGAGACCCAGTACTTC. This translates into CASSSRGGAGETQYF.

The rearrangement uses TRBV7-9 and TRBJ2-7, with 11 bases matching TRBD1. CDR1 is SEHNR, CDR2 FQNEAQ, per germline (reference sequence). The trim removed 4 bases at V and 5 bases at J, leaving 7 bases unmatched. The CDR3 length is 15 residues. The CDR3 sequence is CASSSPDRGQNEQYF. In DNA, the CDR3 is TGTGCCAGCAGCTCTCCGGACAGGGGGCAAAACGAGCAGTACTTC.

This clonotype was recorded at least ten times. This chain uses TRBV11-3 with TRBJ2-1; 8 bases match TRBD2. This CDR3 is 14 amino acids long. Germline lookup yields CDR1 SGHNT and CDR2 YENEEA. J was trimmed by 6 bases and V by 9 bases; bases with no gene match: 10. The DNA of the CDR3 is TGTGCCAGTACCAAGCGGGGGAGCGGCAATGAGCAGTTCTTC. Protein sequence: CASTKRGSGNEQFF.

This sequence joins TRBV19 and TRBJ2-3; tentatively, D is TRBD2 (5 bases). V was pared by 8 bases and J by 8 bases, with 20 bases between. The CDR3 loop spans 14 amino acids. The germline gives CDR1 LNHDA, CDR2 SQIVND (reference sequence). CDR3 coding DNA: TGTGCCAGTCGTACGGGGTTAGGCACAACTACGCAGTATTTT. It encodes CASRTGLGTTTQYF.

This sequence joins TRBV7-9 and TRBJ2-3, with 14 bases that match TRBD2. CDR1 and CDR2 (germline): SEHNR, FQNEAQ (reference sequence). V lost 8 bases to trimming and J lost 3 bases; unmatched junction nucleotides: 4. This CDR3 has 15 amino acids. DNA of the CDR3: TGTGCCAGCGGACTAGCGGGGGGACCAACAGATACGCAGTATTTT. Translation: CASGLAGGPTDTQYF. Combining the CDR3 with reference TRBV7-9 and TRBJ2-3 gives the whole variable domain DTGVSQNPRHKITKRGQNVTFRCDPISEHNRLYWYRQTLGQGPEFLTYFQNEAQLEKSRLLSDRFSAERPKGSFSTLEIQRTEQGDSAMYLCASGLAGGPTDTQYFGPGTRLTVL.

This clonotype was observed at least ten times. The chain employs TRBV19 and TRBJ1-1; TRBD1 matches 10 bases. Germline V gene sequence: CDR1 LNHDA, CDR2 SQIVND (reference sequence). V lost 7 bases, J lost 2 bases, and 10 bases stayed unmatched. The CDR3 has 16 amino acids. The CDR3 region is CASNTPLTGGNTEAFF. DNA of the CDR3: TGTGCCAGTAACACCCCCTTGACAGGGGGCAACACTGAAGCTTTCTTT.

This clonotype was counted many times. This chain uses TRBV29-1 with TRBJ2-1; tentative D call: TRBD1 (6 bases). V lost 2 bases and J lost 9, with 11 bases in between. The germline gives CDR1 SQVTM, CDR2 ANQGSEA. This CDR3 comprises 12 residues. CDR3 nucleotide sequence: TGCAGCGTTGAAACCAGGGGTATTGAGCAGTTCTTC. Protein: CSVETRGIEQFF.

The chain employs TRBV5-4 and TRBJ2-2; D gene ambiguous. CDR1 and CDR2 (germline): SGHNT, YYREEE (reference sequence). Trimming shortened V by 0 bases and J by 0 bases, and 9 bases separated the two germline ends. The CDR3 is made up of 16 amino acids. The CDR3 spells CASSLDLGANTGELFF. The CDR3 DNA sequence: TGTGCCAGCAGCTTGGATTTGGGCGCGAACACCGGGGAGCTGTTTTTT.

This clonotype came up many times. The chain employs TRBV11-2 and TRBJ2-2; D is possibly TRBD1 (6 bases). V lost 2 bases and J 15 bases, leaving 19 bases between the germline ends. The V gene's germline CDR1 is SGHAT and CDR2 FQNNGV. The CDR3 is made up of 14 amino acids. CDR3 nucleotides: TGTGCCAGCAGCTTAACCGGGACACCAAGCGACATGTTTTTT. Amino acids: CASSLTGTPSDMFF.

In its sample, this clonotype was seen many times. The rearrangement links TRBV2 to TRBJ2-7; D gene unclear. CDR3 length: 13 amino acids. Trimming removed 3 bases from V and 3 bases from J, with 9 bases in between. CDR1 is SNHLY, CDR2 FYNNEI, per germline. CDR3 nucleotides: TGTGCCAGCAGTGATTTTGGCCTCTACGAGCAGTACTTC. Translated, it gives CASSDFGLYEQYF.

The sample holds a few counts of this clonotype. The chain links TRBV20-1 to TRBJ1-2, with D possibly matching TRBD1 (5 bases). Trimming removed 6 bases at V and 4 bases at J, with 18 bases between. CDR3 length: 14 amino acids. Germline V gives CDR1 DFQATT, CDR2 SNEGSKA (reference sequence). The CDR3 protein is CSAAKGAEGYGYTF. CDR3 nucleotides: TGCAGTGCAGCAAAAGGGGCGGAGGGCTATGGCTACACCTTC.

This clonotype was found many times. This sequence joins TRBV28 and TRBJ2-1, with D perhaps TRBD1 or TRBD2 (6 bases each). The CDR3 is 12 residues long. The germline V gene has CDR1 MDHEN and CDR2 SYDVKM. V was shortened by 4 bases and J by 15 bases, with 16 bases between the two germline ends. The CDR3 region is CASSWTGWGAFF. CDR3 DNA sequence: TGTGCCAGCAGTTGGACCGGGTGGGGGGCGTTCTTC.

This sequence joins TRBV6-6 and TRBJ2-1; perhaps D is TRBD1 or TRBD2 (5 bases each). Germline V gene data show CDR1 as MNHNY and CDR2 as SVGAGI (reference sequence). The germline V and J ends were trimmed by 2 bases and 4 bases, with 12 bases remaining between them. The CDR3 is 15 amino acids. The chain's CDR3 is CASSYIGTRYNEQFF. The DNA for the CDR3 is TGTGCCAGCAGTTACATTGGGACCAGGTACAATGAGCAGTTCTTC.

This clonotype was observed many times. The CDR3 here is CASSLASGGDTNEKLFF. In nucleotides, the CDR3 is TGCGCCAGCAGCTTGGCGTCTGGGGGGGACACTAATGAAAAACTGTTTTTT. This rearrangement joins TRBV5-1 to TRBJ1-4; maybe TRBD1 (5 bases). Germline loops: CDR1 SGHRS, CDR2 YFSETQ. V lost 0 bases and J lost 2, with 14 bases in between. CDR3 length: 17 amino acids.

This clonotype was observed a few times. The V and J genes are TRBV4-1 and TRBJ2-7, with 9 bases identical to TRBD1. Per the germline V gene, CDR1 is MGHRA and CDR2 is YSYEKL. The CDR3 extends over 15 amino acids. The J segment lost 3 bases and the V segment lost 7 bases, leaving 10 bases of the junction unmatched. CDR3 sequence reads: CASTRGQGVSYEQYF. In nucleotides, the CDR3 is TGCGCCAGCACTCGGGGACAGGGCGTCAGCTACGAGCAGTACTTC.

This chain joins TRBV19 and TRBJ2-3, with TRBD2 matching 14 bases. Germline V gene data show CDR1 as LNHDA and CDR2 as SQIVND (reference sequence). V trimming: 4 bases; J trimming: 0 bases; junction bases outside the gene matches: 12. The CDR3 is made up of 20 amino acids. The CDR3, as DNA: TGTGCCAGTAGTACGCTCGGACTAGCGGGGGGCCCCATCAGCACAGATACGCAGTATTTT. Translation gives CASSTLGLAGGPISTDTQYF.